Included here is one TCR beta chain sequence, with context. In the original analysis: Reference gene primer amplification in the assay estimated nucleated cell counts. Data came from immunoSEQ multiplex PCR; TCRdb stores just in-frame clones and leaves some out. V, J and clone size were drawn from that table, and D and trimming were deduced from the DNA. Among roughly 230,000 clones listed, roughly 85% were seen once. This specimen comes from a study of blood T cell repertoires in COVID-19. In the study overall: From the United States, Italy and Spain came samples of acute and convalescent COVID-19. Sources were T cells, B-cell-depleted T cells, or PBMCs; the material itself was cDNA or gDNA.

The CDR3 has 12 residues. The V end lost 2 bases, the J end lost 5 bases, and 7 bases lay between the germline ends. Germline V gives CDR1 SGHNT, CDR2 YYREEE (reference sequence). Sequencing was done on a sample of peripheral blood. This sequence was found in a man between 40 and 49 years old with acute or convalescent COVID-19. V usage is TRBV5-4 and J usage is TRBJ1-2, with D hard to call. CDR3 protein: CASSFGDYGYTF. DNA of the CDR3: TGTGCCAGCAGCTTCGGGGATTATGGCTACACCTTC. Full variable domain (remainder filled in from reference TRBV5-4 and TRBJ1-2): ETGVTQSPTHLIKTRGQQVTLRCSSQSGHNTVSWYQQALGQGPQFIFQYYREEENGRGNFPPRFSGLQFPNYSSELNVNALELDDSALYLCASSFGDYGYTFGSGTRLTVV.